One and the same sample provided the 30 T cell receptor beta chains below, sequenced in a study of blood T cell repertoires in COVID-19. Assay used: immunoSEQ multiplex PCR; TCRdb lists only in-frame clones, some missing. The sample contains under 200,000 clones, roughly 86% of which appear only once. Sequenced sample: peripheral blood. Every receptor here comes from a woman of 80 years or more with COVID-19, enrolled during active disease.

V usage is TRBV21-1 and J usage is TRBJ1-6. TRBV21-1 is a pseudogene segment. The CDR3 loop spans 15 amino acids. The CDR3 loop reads CASSKQRAENSPLHF. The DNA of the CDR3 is TGTGCCAGCAGCAAACAGCGGGCAGAAAATTCACCCCTCCACTTT.

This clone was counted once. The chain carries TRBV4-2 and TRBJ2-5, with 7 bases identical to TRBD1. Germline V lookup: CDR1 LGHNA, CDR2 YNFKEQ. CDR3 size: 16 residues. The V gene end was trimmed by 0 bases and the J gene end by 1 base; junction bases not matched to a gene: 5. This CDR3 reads CASSQDPTGTQETQYF. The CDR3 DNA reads TGTGCCAGCAGCCAAGATCCGACAGGGACCCAAGAGACCCAGTACTTC.

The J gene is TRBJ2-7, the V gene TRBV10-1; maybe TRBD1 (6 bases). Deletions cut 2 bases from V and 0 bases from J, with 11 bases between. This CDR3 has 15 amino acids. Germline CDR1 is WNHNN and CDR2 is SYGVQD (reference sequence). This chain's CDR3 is CASSETDSLSYEQYF. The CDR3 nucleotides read TGCGCCAGCAGTGAGACGGACAGTCTCTCCTACGAGCAGTACTTC.

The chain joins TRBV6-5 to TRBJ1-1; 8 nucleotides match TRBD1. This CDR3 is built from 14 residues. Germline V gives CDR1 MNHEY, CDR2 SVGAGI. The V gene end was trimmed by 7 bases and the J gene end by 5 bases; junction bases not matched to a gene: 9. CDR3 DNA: TGTGCCAGCAACCCGGACAGGGTAAGAACTGAAGCTTTCTTT. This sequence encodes CASNPDRVRTEAFF.

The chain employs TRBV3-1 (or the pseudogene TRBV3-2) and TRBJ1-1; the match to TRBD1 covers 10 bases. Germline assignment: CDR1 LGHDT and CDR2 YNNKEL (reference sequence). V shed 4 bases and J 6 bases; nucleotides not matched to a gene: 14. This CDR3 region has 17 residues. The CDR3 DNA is TGTGCCAGCAGCCTACTCTATGGACAGGGGGAAAGGGCTGAAGCTTTCTTT. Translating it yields CASSLLYGQGERAEAFF.

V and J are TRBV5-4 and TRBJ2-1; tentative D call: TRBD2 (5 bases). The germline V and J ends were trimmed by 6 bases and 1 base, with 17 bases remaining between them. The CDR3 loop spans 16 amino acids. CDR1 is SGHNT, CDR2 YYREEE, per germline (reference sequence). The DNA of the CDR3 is TGTGCCAGCACCCCGGGATACAGTATTTCCTACAATGAGCAGTTCTTC. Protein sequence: CASTPGYSISYNEQFF.

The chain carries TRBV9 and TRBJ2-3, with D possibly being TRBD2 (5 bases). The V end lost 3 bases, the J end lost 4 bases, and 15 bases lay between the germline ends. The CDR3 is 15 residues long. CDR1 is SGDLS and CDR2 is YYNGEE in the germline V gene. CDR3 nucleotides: TGTGCCAGCAGCGCCCGGCCCGGGATTCCAGATACGCAGTATTTT. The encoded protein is CASSARPGIPDTQYF. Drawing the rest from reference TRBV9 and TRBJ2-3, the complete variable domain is DSGVTQTPKHLITATGQRVTLRCSPRSGDLSVYWYQQSLDQGLQFLIQYYNGEERAKGNILERFSAQQFPDLHSELNLSSLELGDSALYFCASSARPGIPDTQYFGPGTRLTVL.

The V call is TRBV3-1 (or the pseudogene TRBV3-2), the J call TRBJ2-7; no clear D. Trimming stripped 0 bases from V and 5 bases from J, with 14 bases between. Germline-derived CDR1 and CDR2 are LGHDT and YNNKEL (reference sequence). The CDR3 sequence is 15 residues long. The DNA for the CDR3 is TGTGCCAGCAGCCAAGACATGGTACAATCTCACGAGCAGTACTTC. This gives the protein CASSQDMVQSHEQYF.

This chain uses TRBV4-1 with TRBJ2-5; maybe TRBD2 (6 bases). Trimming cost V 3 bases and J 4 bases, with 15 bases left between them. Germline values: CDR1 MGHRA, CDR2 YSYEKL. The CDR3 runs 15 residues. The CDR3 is CASSHRREKSETQYF. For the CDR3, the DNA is TGCGCCAGCAGCCACCGGAGGGAAAAATCAGAGACCCAGTACTTC.

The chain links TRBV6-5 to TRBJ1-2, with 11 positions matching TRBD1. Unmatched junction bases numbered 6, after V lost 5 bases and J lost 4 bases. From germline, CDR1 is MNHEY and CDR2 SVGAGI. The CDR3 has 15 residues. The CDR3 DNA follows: TGTGCCAGCAGTCCTCGGACAGGGGGCATCTATGGCTACACCTTC. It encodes CASSPRTGGIYGYTF.

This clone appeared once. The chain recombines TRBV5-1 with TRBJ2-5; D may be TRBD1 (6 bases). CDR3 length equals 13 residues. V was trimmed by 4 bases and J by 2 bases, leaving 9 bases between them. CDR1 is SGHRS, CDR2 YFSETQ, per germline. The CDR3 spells CASSNRGQETQYF. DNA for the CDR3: TGCGCCAGCAGCAATAGGGGGCAAGAGACCCAGTACTTC.

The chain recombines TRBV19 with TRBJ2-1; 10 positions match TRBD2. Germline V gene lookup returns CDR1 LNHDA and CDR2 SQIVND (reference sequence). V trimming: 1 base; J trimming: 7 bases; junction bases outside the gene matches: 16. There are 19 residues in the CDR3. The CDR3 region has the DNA TGTGCCAGTAGTATAGGGGGCGGGTCTAGCGGGAGTCGAAGGAATGAGCAGTTCTTC. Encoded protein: CASSIGGGSSGSRRNEQFF. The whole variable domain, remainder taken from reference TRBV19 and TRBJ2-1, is DGGITQSPKYLFRKEGQNVTLSCEQNLNHDAMYWYRQDPGQGLRLIYYSQIVNDFQKGDIAEGYSVSREKKESFPLTVTSAQKNPTAFYLCASSIGGGSSGSRRNEQFFGPGTRLTVL.

The CDR3 is CASSVTANTEAFF. The DNA for the CDR3 is TGTGCCAGCAGCGTAACAGCGAACACTGAAGCTTTCTTT. The rearrangement joins TRBV7-8 to TRBJ1-1; D is unclear. Germline values: CDR1 SGHVS, CDR2 FQNEAQ. The CDR3 loop spans 13 amino acids. Deletions cut 5 bases from V and 1 base from J, with 8 bases between.

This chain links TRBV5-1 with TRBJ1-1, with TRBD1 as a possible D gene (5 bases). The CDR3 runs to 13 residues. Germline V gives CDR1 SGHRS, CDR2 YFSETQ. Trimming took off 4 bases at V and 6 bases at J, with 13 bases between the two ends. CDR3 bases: TGCGCCAGCAGCCCCGGGGGGGAGGCTGAAGCTTTCTTT. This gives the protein CASSPGGEAEAFF.

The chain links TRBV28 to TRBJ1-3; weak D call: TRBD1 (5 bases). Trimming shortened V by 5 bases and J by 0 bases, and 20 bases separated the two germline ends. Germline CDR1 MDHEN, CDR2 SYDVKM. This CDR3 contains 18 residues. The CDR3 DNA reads TGTGCCAGCAGTCAGACCGGGACTTCGATACGCTCTGGAAACACCATATATTTT. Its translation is CASSQTGTSIRSGNTIYF.

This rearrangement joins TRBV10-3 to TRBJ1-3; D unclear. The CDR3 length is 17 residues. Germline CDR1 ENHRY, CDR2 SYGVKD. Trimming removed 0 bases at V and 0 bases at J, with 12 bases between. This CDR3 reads CAISESGGPLSGNTIYF. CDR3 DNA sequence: TGTGCCATCAGTGAGTCGGGAGGACCGCTCTCTGGAAACACCATATATTTT.

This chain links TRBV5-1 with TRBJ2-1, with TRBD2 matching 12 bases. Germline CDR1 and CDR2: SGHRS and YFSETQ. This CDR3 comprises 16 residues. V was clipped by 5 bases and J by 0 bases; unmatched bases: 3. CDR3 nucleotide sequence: TGCGCCAGCAGTTTGACTAGCGGGAGCTCCTACAATGAGCAGTTCTTC. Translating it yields CASSLTSGSSYNEQFF.

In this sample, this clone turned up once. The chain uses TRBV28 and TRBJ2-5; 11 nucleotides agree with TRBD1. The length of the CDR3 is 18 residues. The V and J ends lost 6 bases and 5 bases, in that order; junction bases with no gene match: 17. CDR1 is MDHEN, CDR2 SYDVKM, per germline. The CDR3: CASSPRGTGTGGMETQYF. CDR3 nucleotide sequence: TGTGCCAGCAGCCCCCGCGGGACCGGGACAGGGGGAATGGAGACCCAGTACTTC.

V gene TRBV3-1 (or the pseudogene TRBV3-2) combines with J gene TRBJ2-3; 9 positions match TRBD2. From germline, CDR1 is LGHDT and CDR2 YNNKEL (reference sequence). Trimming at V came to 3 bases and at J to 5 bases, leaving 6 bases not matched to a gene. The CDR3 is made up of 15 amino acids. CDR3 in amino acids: CASSHHPTSGDTQYF. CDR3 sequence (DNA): TGTGCCAGCAGCCACCATCCGACTAGCGGAGATACGCAGTATTTT.

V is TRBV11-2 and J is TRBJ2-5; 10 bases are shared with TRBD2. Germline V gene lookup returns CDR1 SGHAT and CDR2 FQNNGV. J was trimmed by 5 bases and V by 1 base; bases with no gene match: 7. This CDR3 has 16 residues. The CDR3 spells CASSLAAGGPGETQYF. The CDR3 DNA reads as TGTGCCAGCAGCTTAGCAGCGGGAGGGCCTGGGGAGACCCAGTACTTC.

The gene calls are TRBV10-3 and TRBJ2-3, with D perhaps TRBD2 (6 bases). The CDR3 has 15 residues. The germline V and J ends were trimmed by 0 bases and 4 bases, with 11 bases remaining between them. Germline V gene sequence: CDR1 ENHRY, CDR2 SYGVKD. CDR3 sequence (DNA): TGTGCCATCAGTGAGTCGTCCGGGAGTGCAGATACGCAGTATTTT. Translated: CAISESSGSADTQYF.

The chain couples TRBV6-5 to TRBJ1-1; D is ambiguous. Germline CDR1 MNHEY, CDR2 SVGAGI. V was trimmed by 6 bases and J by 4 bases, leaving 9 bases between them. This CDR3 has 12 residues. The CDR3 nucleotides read TGTGCCAGCAGGAGACCGGGCACTGAAGCTTTCTTT. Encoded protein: CASRRPGTEAFF.

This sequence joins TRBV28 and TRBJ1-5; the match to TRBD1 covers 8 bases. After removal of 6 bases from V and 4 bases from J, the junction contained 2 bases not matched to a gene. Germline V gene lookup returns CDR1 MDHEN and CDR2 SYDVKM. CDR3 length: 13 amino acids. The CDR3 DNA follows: TGTGCCAGCAGCTGGACAGGGAATCAGCCCCAGCATTTT. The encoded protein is CASSWTGNQPQHF. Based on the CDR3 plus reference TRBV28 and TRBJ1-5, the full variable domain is DVKVTQSSRYLVKRTGEKVFLECVQDMDHENMFWYRQDPGLGLRLIYFSYDVKMKEKGDIPEGYSVSREKKERFSLILESASTNQTSMYLCASSWTGNQPQHFGDGTRLSIL.

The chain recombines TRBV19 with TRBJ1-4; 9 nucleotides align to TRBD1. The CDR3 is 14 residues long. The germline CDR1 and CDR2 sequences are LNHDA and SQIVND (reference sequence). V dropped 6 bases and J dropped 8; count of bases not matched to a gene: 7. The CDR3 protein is CASRTGTGYEKLFF. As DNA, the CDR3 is TGTGCCAGTAGGACCGGGACAGGGTACGAAAAACTGTTTTTT. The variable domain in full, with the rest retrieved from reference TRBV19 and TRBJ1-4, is DGGITQSPKYLFRKEGQNVTLSCEQNLNHDAMYWYRQDPGQGLRLIYYSQIVNDFQKGDIAEGYSVSREKKESFPLTVTSAQKNPTAFYLCASRTGTGYEKLFFGSGTQLSVL.

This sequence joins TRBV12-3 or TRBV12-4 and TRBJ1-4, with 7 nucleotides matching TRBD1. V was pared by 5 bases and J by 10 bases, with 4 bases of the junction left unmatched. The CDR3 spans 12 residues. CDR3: CASSRDSGKLFF. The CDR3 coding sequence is TGTGCCAGCAGTCGGGACAGCGGAAAACTGTTTTTT.

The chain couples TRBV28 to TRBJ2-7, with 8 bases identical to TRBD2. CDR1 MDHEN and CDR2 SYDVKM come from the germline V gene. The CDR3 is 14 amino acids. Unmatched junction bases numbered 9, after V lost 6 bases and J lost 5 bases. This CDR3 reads CASSYSGMMNEQYF. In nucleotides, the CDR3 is TGTGCCAGCAGCTATAGCGGGATGATGAACGAGCAGTACTTC.

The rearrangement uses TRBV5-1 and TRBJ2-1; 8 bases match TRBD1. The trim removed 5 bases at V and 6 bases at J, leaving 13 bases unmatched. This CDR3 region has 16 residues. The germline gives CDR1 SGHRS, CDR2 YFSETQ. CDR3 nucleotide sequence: TGCGCCAGCAGGAGTGGGTTTTGGACAGGGACCAATGAGCAGTTCTTC. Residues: CASRSGFWTGTNEQFF.

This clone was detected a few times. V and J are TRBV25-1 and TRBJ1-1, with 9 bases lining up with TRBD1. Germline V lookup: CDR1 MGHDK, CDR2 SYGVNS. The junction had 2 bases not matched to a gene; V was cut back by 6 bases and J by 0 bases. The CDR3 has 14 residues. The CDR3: CASRGTGMNTEAFF. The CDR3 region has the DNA TGTGCCAGCAGAGGGACAGGGATGAACACTGAAGCTTTCTTT.

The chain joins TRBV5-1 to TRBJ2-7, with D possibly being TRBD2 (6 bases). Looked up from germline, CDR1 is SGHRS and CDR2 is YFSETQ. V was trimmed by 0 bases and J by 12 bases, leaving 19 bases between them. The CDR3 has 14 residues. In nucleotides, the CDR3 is TGCGCCAGCAGCTTGGCCGGGGGTCCGGACAAAAGGTACTTC. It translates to CASSLAGGPDKRYF. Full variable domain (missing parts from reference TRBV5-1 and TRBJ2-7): KAGVTQTPRYLIKTRGQQVTLSCSPISGHRSVSWYQQTPGQGLQFLFEYFSETQRNKGNFPGRFSGRQFSNSRSEMNVSTLELGDSALYLCASSLAGGPDKRYFGPGTRLTVT.

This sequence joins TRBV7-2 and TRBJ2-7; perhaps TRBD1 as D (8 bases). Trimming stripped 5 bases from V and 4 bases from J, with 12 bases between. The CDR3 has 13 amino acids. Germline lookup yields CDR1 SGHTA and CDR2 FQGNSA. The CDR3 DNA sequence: TGTGCCAGCAGCACAGGGGGGGTATACGAGCAGTACTTC. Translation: CASSTGGVYEQYF.